This T cell receptor beta chain was sequenced during a study of OX40 agonist ivuxolimab in advanced cancers. Study-wide findings and caveats: Some nonresponders additionally presented with little normalized T-cell clonal expansion.

Trimming shortened V by 2 bases and J by 5 bases, and 4 bases separated the two germline ends. Germline V CDR1 and CDR2: GTSNPN, SVGIG (reference sequence). There are 11 residues in the CDR3. Concerning this clone itself: The antigen is unknown. This sample also contains other DNA sequences that code for the same CDR3.

Produced via immunoSEQ multiplex PCR; TCRdb's table is partial and in-frame only. The repertoire has 70,000 to 95,000 clones, more than 75% of them found once; the top ten carry nearly 0.55%. Sample: CD4+ or CD8+ T cells sorted from blood, taken in a trial of the OX40 agonist ivuxolimab. The sequence was collected from an adult with an advanced solid tumor such as melanoma, head and neck, liver or kidney cancer. The chain uses TRBV30 and TRBJ2-1; no firm D call. Written as DNA, the CDR3 is TGTGCCTGGAGTCAAAACAATGAGCAGTTCTTC. It specifies CAWSQNNEQFF.